This entry describes one T cell receptor beta chain. The antigen remains undetermined. This sample was taken from a study of Tregs in tolerant kidney transplant recipients. The CDR3 is 18 residues long. The germline V gene has CDR1 MGHRA and CDR2 YSYEKL. V lost 4 bases and J 8 bases, leaving 29 bases between the germline ends. Clones were read by immunoSEQ multiplex PCR, and TCRdb kept only the in-frame ones, dropping some. Of approximately 67,000 clones listed, roughly 92% are singletons. The study's findings and limits: Validation in larger populations is needed because few patients were studied. Tregs expanded with activated donor B cells seemed most donor-specific. No direct test of biological reproducibility was done here.

The receptor comes from a human donor who received a combined kidney and bone marrow transplant. This chain connects TRBV4-1 to TRBJ1-2; no firm D call. The sequencing used CD8+ T cells from blood, collected before the transplant. The CDR3, as DNA: TGCGCCAGCAGCCTAAGAATAAATCGCCCTAGGGAGGGAAAGGGCTACACCTTC. Residues: CASSLRINRPREGKGYTF.